The source of this T cell receptor (beta chain) is a study of memory B cells and T cells in multiple sclerosis (dated by TCRdb to 2017 to 2018). Some background on the complete study: The study compared the TCR beta repertoires of autoproliferating peripheral T cells with those of brain lesion-infiltrating T cells in multiple sclerosis patients. Two multiple sclerosis patients were included in the TCR sequencing because brain lesions obtained at autopsy or brain-infiltrating cells obtained from biopsy were available for them. What the authors observed across the whole study: Because clone-set sizes differed between compartments, counts of shared clonotypes were influenced and normalization was required.

After CFSE-labeled PBMCs were cultured without any stimulus, the autoproliferating (CFSEdim) and non-proliferating (CFSEhi) T cell fractions were each sequenced on their own. Altogether, roughly 5.1x10^7 CFSE-labeled PBMCs were kept in culture for about 7 days with no stimulus, after which the replicate wells were combined. PBMCs were labeled with approximately 0.47 uM CFSE and were cultured without exogenous stimuli in serum-free AIM-V medium. PBMCs were isolated by Ficoll density gradient centrifugation and cryopreserved before use. Using a FACSAria III, live 7-AAD-negative cells were sorted, then washed with PBS and stored frozen at -80 degrees C as dry pellets. From a lookup of the germline V gene, CDR1 and CDR2 are SGDLS and YYNGEE. V lost 4 bases and J lost 0 bases, and the count of bases not matched to a germline gene is 6. From its cysteine to its phenylalanine, the CDR3 spans 15 amino acids. Of the read, only the CDR3 DNA is kept; its 45 bases are in frame from base 1.

TCRbeta CDR3 regions were amplified from extracted genomic DNA using the immunoSEQ Platform. The immunoSEQ assay combined multiplex PCR with high-throughput sequencing and a vendor bioinformatics pipeline. The source study handled its data this way. Non-productive sequences and CDR3s shorter than 4 amino acids were excluded, and clonotype frequencies were recalculated for each sample. In immunoSEQ Analyzer 2.0, a clonotype counted as shared when the CDR3 amino acid, V gene and J gene sequences were identical. Repertoire overlap was normalized by dividing shared clonotype counts by the product of both clone-set sizes, with the result scaled by 1000 into arbitrary units. TCRdb stores this immuneACCESS table with in-frame sequences only. Part of the clones is absent; in the studies checked, under half of the shortfall reflects unresolved V genes, and no reason is known for the rest. V and J calls and clone size are copied from that table; D and trimming were computed from the DNA. Here the sample has some 48,000 clones; roughly 87% occur a single time. The biggest ten clones account for approximately 1.2% of the sample.

A note on this clone: Which antigen it targets is not known. No quality values exist for individual bases; no much larger clone is one base distant.

The rearranged segments are TRBV9 and TRBJ2-7; a stretch of 8 junction bases matches TRBD1. This sequence was found in a human donor with multiple sclerosis. The sample comprised PBMCs from blood kept in culture. The CDR3 loop reads CASSLGTGSSYEQYF. The nucleotide sequence is TGTGCCAGCAGCCTAGGGACAGGAAGCTCCTACGAGCAGTACTTC.